The 14 T cell receptor beta chains below all came from one sample that was sequenced in a study of T cells after yellow fever vaccination. Via MiXCR, TCRdb re-called the 5' RACE reads, giving one row per CDR3 protein. The sample yields 95,000 to 150,000 distinct CDR3 sequences, about 7% seen once. Sequencing used CD4+ T cells sorted from PBMCs, obtained approximately 11 days after the first yellow fever vaccination. These receptor sequences come from a man between 18 and 35 years old who received the YFV17D yellow fever vaccine.

This clonotype was found a few times. The V call is TRBV5-4, the J call TRBJ2-4; TRBD2 aligns across 7 bases. Trimming removed 4 bases from V and 4 bases from J; junction bases left unmatched: 5. This CDR3 region has 14 residues. CDR1 is SGHNT, CDR2 YYREEE, per germline (reference sequence). CDR3 nucleotides: TGTGCCAGCAGCCCCGGGGGGTTTAAAAACATTCAGTACTTC. The encoded protein is CASSPGGFKNIQYF.

This clonotype was seen at least ten times. The chain recombines TRBV10-2 with TRBJ1-2, with D hard to call. The CDR3 contains 12 residues. Between the trimmed V and J ends, which lost 6 bases and 3 bases, there was a span of 8 bases. Germline V lookup: CDR1 WSHSY, CDR2 SAAADI. In nucleotides, the CDR3 is TGCGCCAGCAGGCGGGATGACTATGGCTACACCTTC. Its translation: CASRRDDYGYTF.

This clonotype appeared many times. The rearrangement links TRBV5-1 to TRBJ2-5; D may correspond to TRBD1 or TRBD2 (6 bases each). The germline gives CDR1 SGHRS, CDR2 YFSETQ. This CDR3 has 14 amino acids. V was clipped by 0 bases and J by 5 bases, with 11 bases between them. DNA for the CDR3: TGCGCCAGCAGCTTGGGGGGGGCGACGGAGACCCAGTACTTC. Residues: CASSLGGATETQYF.

The chain is built from TRBV28 and TRBJ1-5; 7 bases match TRBD1. Germline lookup yields CDR1 MDHEN and CDR2 SYDVKM. V shed 6 bases, J shed 6 bases, and the junction held 8 bases outside the gene matches. This CDR3 has 14 residues. The CDR3 is CASSYAGGSQPQHF. The DNA for the CDR3 is TGTGCCAGCAGCTATGCAGGGGGGAGTCAGCCCCAGCATTTT.

This clonotype was seen only a few times. The chain employs TRBV28 and TRBJ1-2; possibly TRBD1 for D (5 bases). V dropped 6 bases and J dropped 5 bases, with 10 bases sitting between them. Germline assignment: CDR1 MDHEN and CDR2 SYDVKM. CDR3 size: 12 residues. This CDR3 reads CASSPGGYGYTF. DNA of the CDR3: TGTGCCAGCAGCCCTGGGGGGTATGGCTACACCTTC.

This clonotype was recorded many times. V is TRBV12-3 or TRBV12-4 and J is TRBJ2-3; D gene ambiguous. V was trimmed by 7 bases and J by 3 bases, leaving 8 bases between them. The CDR3 sequence is 12 residues long. For the CDR3, the DNA is TGTGCCAGCACTCTTCGGACAGATACGCAGTATTTT. Translated: CASTLRTDTQYF.

The rearrangement links TRBV7-2 to TRBJ2-1, with TRBD1 matching over 9 bases. There are 14 residues in the CDR3. Germline CDR1 is SGHTA and CDR2 is FQGNSA. V dropped 5 bases and J dropped 5; count of bases not matched to a gene: 4. The CDR3 sequence is CASSLGQGHNEQFF. The CDR3 DNA sequence: TGTGCCAGCAGCCTTGGACAGGGGCACAATGAGCAGTTCTTC. Full variable domain (outside the CDR3, taken from reference TRBV7-2 and TRBJ2-1): GAGVSQSPSNKVTEKGKDVELRCDPISGHTALYWYRQSLGQGLEFLIYFQGNSAPDKSGLPSDRFSAERTGGSVSTLTIQRTQQEDSAVYLCASSLGQGHNEQFFGPGTRLTVL.

This clonotype was observed a handful of times. This chain links TRBV5-4 with TRBJ2-2; 8 bases agree with TRBD2. V was clipped by 6 bases and J by 6 bases; unmatched bases: 7. From germline, CDR1 is SGHNT and CDR2 YYREEE (reference sequence). The CDR3 consists of 14 residues. CDR3 in amino acids: CASTPGGGSGELFF. As DNA, the CDR3 is TGTGCCAGCACCCCGGGGGGGGGCTCCGGGGAGCTGTTTTTT.

This clonotype showed up many times. The chain couples TRBV12-3 or TRBV12-4 to TRBJ2-7; possibly TRBD2 for D (6 bases). The CDR3 is 16 residues long. V lost 5 bases, J lost 4 bases, and 21 bases lay in between. This chain's CDR3 is CASSPPAGRGPYEQYF. CDR3 DNA sequence: TGTGCCAGCAGTCCCCCTGCCGGGCGGGGACCTTACGAGCAGTACTTC.

This clonotype was counted ten times or more. The V call is TRBV18, the J call TRBJ2-3, with D uncertain. The germline gives CDR1 KGHSH, CDR2 LQKENI. CDR3 length equals 13 residues. Deletions cut 2 bases from V and 4 bases from J, with 7 bases between. The CDR3 loop is CASSPNLADTQYF. CDR3 coding DNA: TGTGCCAGCTCACCAAATTTGGCAGATACGCAGTATTTT.

The chain uses TRBV7-8 and TRBJ2-5; weak D call: TRBD2 (5 bases). The CDR3 spans 16 residues. With 4 bases removed from V and 7 bases from J, the gap between germline ends came to 22 bases. In germline, CDR1 is SGHVS, CDR2 FQNEAQ. CDR3 DNA: TGTGCCAGCAGCTCAGGCGGCGGGTTGGGGTCGGGGACCCAGTACTTC. Translation gives CASSSGGGLGSGTQYF.

This clonotype appeared many times. This chain connects TRBV5-1 to TRBJ2-1; 7 positions agree with TRBD1. Germline CDR1 is SGHRS and CDR2 is YFSETQ. V gave up 5 bases and J gave up 6 bases; unmatched junction bases: 14. The CDR3 consists of 16 residues. The CDR3 spells CASSPSAPQGFNEQFF. The CDR3, as DNA: TGCGCCAGCAGTCCCTCAGCCCCACAGGGGTTCAATGAGCAGTTCTTC.

This clonotype was seen many times. The V call is TRBV4-1, the J call TRBJ2-3; no clear D gene. The CDR3 contains 14 residues. Germline-derived CDR1 and CDR2 are MGHRA and YSYEKL. The germline V and J ends were trimmed by 3 bases and 3 bases, with 10 bases remaining between them. CDR3 nucleotide sequence: TGCGCCAGCAGCCAGGCTACAAAGACAGATACGCAGTATTTT. This sequence encodes CASSQATKTDTQYF.

In its sample, this clonotype was seen many times. The chain combines TRBV7-6 with TRBJ2-5; 8 bases agree with TRBD1. This CDR3 region has 15 residues. J gave up 2 bases and V 1 base, and 3 bases lay outside the gene matches. The germline V gene encodes CDR1 SGHVS and CDR2 FNYEAQ. CDR3 sequence reads: CASSLVQGAQETQYF. For the CDR3, the DNA is TGTGCCAGCAGCTTAGTCCAGGGGGCACAAGAGACCCAGTACTTC.